Listed below are T cell receptor beta chains from one sample, sequenced in a study of OX40 agonist ivuxolimab in advanced cancers. TCRdb keeps only in-frame clones here, not all; method: immunoSEQ multiplex PCR. The sample lists some 37,000 clones; approximately 80% were seen once. Sequencing was performed on CD4+ or CD8+ T cells sorted from blood, taken in a trial of the OX40 agonist ivuxolimab. These receptor sequences come from an adult with an advanced solid tumor such as melanoma, head and neck, liver or kidney cancer. Both conserved end residues are part of each CDR3. Fields, in order: clone size, CDR3 length, D gene, V gene, J gene, CDR3 protein, CDR3 DNA. D genes are given only for firm matches. Rows may omit the clone size; those that give it use once, few, many or a size class.

>NA|15|TRBD1|TRBV6-5|TRBJ1-2
CASRTGQGAVYGYTF
TGTGCCAGCAGGACGGGACAGGGGGCTGTCTATGGCTACACCTTC
>few|12|NA|TRBV7-8|TRBJ1-1
CASSQGFTEAFF
TGTGCCAGCAGCCAGGGGTTTACTGAAGCTTTCTTT
>NA|14|NA|TRBV5-6|TRBJ1-3
CASSFLSSGNTIYF
TGTGCCAGCAGCTTTCTGTCCTCCGGAAACACCATATATTTT
>NA|15|TRBD1|TRBV19|TRBJ2-5
CASSIRGGPQETQYF
TGTGCCAGTAGTATCAGAGGGGGCCCTCAAGAGACCCAGTACTTC
>NA|14|NA|TRBV18|TRBJ2-5
CASSPPLGQETQYF
TGTGCCAGCTCACCACCTTTGGGGCAAGAGACCCAGTACTTC
>NA|15|NA|TRBV5-1|TRBJ1-1
CASSLLQGPNTEAFF
TGCGCCAGCAGCTTACTACAGGGACCGAACACTGAAGCTTTCTTT
>few|12|NA|TRBV6-5|TRBJ2-7
CASSGYSYEQYF
TGTGCCAGCAGTGGTTACTCCTACGAGCAGTACTTC
>NA|12|TRBD1|TRBV2|TRBJ1-1
CASSEPGGRAFF
TGTGCCAGCAGTGAGCCAGGGGGCAGAGCTTTCTTT
>NA|15|NA|TRBV19|TRBJ2-7
CASSTSSGQSYEQYF
TGTGCCAGTAGTACCTCTTCAGGACAGTCCTACGAGCAGTACTTC
>NA|13|NA|TRBV6-6|TRBJ2-7
CASRQTASYEQYF
TGTGCCAGCCGACAGACAGCCTCCTACGAGCAGTACTTC
>NA|15|TRBD1|TRBV19|TRBJ2-3
CASSIGGQGGIKQYF
TGTGCCAGTAGTATTGGAGGACAGGGGGGAATTAAGCAGTATTTT
>NA|14|TRBD1|TRBV19|TRBJ1-2
CASIPDRGQGGYTF
TGTGCCAGTATCCCGGACAGGGGGCAGGGCGGCTACACCTTC
>NA|12|NA|TRBV25-1|TRBJ2-5
CATLQNGETQYF
TGTGCCACCCTCCAGAACGGGGAGACCCAGTACTTC
>NA|17|NA|TRBV11-2|TRBJ1-6
CASSLVTDRFLPSPLHF
TGTGCCAGCAGCTTGGTTACTGACAGGTTTCTCCCTTCACCCCTCCACTTT
>NA|15|NA|TRBV19|TRBJ2-7
CASSSDPGVPYEQYF
TGTGCCAGTAGCTCCGACCCGGGGGTCCCCTACGAGCAGTACTTC
>NA|14|NA|TRBV7-9|TRBJ1-1
CASSLAQGQGRAFF
TGTGCCAGCAGCTTAGCGCAGGGCCAGGGGAGAGCTTTCTTT
>NA|15|NA|TRBV5-5|TRBJ1-2
CASSFRPGPVKGYTF
TGTGCCAGCAGCTTCCGCCCGGGACCGGTGAAGGGCTACACCTTC
>NA|15|NA|TRBV21-1|TRBJ1-1
CASSKGPGVATEAFF
TGTGCCAGCAGCAAAGGCCCAGGGGTTGCCACTGAAGCTTTCTTT
>NA|14|TRBD2|TRBV30|TRBJ2-3
CAWESGGGTDTQYF
TGTGCCTGGGAAAGCGGGGGGGGCACAGATACGCAGTATTTT
>once|14|NA|TRBV7-2|TRBJ1-5
CASSLPGVQGPQHF
TGTGCCAGCAGCTTACCGGGAGTCCAGGGCCCCCAGCATTTT
>NA|13|NA|TRBV19|TRBJ1-2
CASSTSGPASYTF
TGTGCCAGTAGTACATCAGGGCCCGCCAGCTACACCTTC
>NA|13|TRBD1|TRBV5-1|TRBJ1-2
CASSPGQTYGYTF
TGCGCCAGCAGCCCGGGACAGACTTATGGCTACACCTTC
>NA|15|TRBD1|TRBV7-2|TRBJ1-4
CASSLALAGGGKLFF
TGTGCCAGCAGCTTAGCGCTGGCAGGGGGGGGAAAACTGTTTTTT
>NA|15|TRBD1|TRBV29-1|TRBJ1-2
CSVEGRGAFNYGYTF
TGCAGCGTTGAAGGCAGGGGGGCATTTAACTATGGCTACACCTTC
>NA|13|NA|TRBV27|TRBJ1-1
CASSLGRNTEAFF
TGTGCCAGCAGTTTGGGCAGGAACACTGAAGCTTTCTTT
>NA|13|NA|TRBV5-8|TRBJ2-3
CASSLPGPDTQYF
TGTGCCAGCAGCTTGCCAGGGCCAGATACGCAGTATTTT
>NA|13|NA|TRBV18|TRBJ2-3
CASSRDSTDTQYF
TGTGCCAGCTCACGGGACAGCACAGATACGCAGTATTTT
>once|13|NA|TRBV7-9|TRBJ2-2
CASSLAFAGELFF
TGTGCCAGCAGCTTAGCCTTTGCCGGGGAGCTGTTTTTT
>NA|15|TRBD1|TRBV4-1|TRBJ1-1
CASSLRQGAYSEAFF
TGCGCCAGCAGCCTTAGACAGGGGGCTTATAGTGAAGCTTTCTTT
>NA|14|NA|TRBV27|TRBJ1-4
CASSLWQTNEKLFF
TGTGCCAGCAGTTTATGGCAGACTAATGAAAAACTGTTTTTT
>NA|15|TRBD2|TRBV6-5|TRBJ2-1
CASSLAGGTYNEQFF
TGTGCCAGCAGTTTAGCGGGGGGGACGTACAATGAGCAGTTCTTC
>NA|15|NA|TRBV6-6|TRBJ1-1
CASSYPEDRNTEAFF
TGTGCCAGCAGTTACCCAGAAGACAGGAACACTGAAGCTTTCTTT
>few|15|NA|TRBV15|TRBJ1-5
CATSREKIGAWGQHF
TGTGCCACCAGCAGAGAGAAAATCGGGGCCTGGGGACAGCATTTT
>NA|15|TRBD2|TRBV7-7|TRBJ2-5
CASSSVAGAGETQYF
TGTGCTAGCAGCTCCGTAGCGGGGGCCGGGGAGACCCAGTACTTC
>NA|14|NA|TRBV5-1|TRBJ2-3
CASSLFWGTDTQYF
TGCGCCAGCAGCTTGTTTTGGGGCACAGATACGCAGTATTTT
>NA|12|NA|TRBV2|TRBJ1-3
CASSRTGNTIYF
TGTGCCAGCAGTAGGACGGGAAACACCATATATTTT
>NA|12|NA|TRBV7-7|TRBJ2-5
CASSPLQETQYF
TGTGCTAGCAGCCCCCTTCAGGAGACCCAGTACTTC
>NA|12|NA|TRBV6-5|TRBJ1-1
CASRGGDTEAFF
TGTGCCAGCAGAGGGGGGGACACTGAAGCTTTCTTT
>NA|14|TRBD1|TRBV18|TRBJ1-1
CASSQGQGVAEAFF
TGTGCCAGCTCACAGGGACAGGGAGTAGCTGAAGCTTTCTTT
>NA|14|NA|TRBV5-6|TRBJ1-3
CASSRDRRGNTIYF
TGTGCCAGCAGCCGTGACAGGAGGGGAAACACCATATATTTT
>once|11|NA|TRBV6-1|TRBJ2-4
CASLTRNIQYF
TGTGCCAGCCTCACTAGAAACATTCAGTACTTC